This TCR beta chain came from a study of shared clonotypes between healthy human individuals (dated by TCRdb to 2018 to 2020). As for the study more broadly: Two women and a few men aged 18 to 49 years were included in the cohort. Each donor's leukapheresis produced roughly between about 0.9 and 9.5 billion PBMCs. The study deeply sequenced blood TCR repertoires of several healthy adults to estimate repertoire size and the extent of clonotype sharing between individuals. To increase sequencing depth and limit assay-specific biases, TCR repertoire library preparation and sequencing were carried out by different laboratories using diverse techniques.

Here is what the overall study found, with its caveats: Only blood was sampled, and tissue TCR repertoires likely differ from those in blood. Pairwise subsampling indicated that sequencing depth was expected to affect the degree of clonotype sharing among donors. Because the study included only a small number of donors, the genetic and exposure-history diversity represented was limited.

CDR1 and CDR2 (SGHRS, YFSETQ) derive from the germline V gene. V is trimmed back by 0 bases and J by 1 base, and the junction contains 8 bases that no gene match accounts for. Counted from cysteine to phenylalanine, this CDR3 has 18 amino acids. Just the 54-base CDR3 DNA is kept, in frame starting at base 1. Donors were healthy HIV-negative adults with no recently reported acute infections or vaccinations. Every donor was a Caucasian adult residing in Nashville, Tennessee, USA. For unsorted samples, some 90 million PBMCs were counted, and genomic DNA was extracted using the QIAamp DNA Blood Mini kit. After blood collection by leukapheresis, PBMCs were isolated using Ficoll-Histopaque density gradient centrifugation and then cryopreserved in the vapor phase of liquid nitrogen. Turning to this clone: The clone's antigen remains unknown. Base-call qualities are not available, and no considerably larger clone is one nucleotide away.

TCR CDR3 regions were amplified from genomic DNA by multiplex PCR using the deep immunoSEQ assay. Extracted genomic DNA from each cell subset was distributed evenly across all wells of several immunoSEQ 96-well plates, and each plate was treated as a replicate. For unsorted PBMC, roughly 0.3 ug genomic DNA, equal to about 29,000 T cell genomes, was loaded into each replicate PCR. Unsorted PBMC genomic DNA was sequenced across ten immunoSEQ deep assay plates. Purified libraries were quantified with a Qubit 3.0 fluorometer, sized on a Bioanalyzer 2100, and re-quantified with the KAPA Library Quantification kit. Each immunoSEQ 96-well plate was sequenced on its own single-read 150-cycle Illumina NextSeq 550 flow cell. For the original study's pipeline: The immunoSEQ output contained only junctional sequences without quality scores, so filtering could not match that applied to full-length reads. Sequences were annotated with PyIR, a Python wrapper for IgBLAST v1.9, using IMGT germline references to assign V/J genes and CDR3. Reads were filtered out if the reads had weak V/J assignments (E-value above 1e-6), no CDR3, stop codons, out-of-frame junctions, or ambiguous translated residues. V3J clonotypes were defined as sequences sharing an identical inferred V gene, J gene, and CDR3 amino acid sequence. Percentage overlap between repertoires was calculated by dividing the number of shared unique clonotypes by the size of the smaller repertoire. Repertoire richness was assessed with RTK rarefaction, the Chao1 estimator, and Recon v2.1 estimates of unobserved clonotypes. The immuneACCESS repertoire file appears here via TCRdb, limited to in-frame rearrangements. These files lack a portion of the clones; in checked studies, under half of the deficit traces to unresolved V genes, and the cause of the others is not known. V and J calls and clone size are copied from that table; D and trimming were computed from the DNA. For this sample the table gives hundreds of thousands of clones, of which 76% were detected only once. Approximately 12% of the sample lies in the top ten.

The TCR sequence derives from a woman in her thirties or forties in good health. Some clones in this sample may be carry-over from other donors' samples. The sequence joins TRBV5-1 to TRBJ2-5; the junction holds 11 bases that match TRBD2. The sample taken for sequencing was PBMCs. The base sequence is TGCGCCAGCAGCTTGGGACTAGCGGGGATGGCCTTCCAAGAGACCCAGTACTTC. This gives the protein CASSLGLAGMAFQETQYF.